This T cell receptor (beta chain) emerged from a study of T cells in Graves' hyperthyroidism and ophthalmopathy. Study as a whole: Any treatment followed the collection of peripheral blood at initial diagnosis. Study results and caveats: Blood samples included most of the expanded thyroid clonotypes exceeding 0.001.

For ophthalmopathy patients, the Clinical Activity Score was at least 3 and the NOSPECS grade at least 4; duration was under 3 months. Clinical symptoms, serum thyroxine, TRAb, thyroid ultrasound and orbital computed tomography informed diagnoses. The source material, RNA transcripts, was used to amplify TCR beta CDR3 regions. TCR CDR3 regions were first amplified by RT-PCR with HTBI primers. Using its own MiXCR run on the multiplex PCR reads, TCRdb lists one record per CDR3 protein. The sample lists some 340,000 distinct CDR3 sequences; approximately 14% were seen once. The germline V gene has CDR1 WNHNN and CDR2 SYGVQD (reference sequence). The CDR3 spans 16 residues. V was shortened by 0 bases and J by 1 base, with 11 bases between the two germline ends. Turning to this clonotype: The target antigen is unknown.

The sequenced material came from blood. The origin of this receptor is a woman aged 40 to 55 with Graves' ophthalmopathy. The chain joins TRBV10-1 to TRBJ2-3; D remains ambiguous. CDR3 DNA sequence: TGCGCCAGCAGTGAGTCGATGGTGCAGGGCACAGATACGCAGTATTTT. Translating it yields CASSESMVQGTDTQYF.